This note documents a single T cell receptor beta chain sequence. CDR1 MNHEY and CDR2 SMNVEV come from the germline V gene (reference sequence). Trimming left V 6 bases short and J 3 bases short, with 15 bases between. The CDR3 is 15 amino acids. The record originates from a study of shared clonotypes between healthy human individuals. Each replicate PCR on the sorted subsets used 200 to 250 ng DNA (roughly 30,000 T cell genomes). The assay was immunoSEQ multiplex PCR, and TCRdb's table has in-frame clones only and misses some. The profile shows some 2,100,000 clones, 85% to 95% of them singletons. Positively selected for CCR7, the CD45RO-negative cells used as naive CD8 cells excluded terminally differentiated effector memory CD45RA+ cells.

Sequences were obtained from naive CD8+ T cells from PBMCs. This clonotype was obtained from a man between 18 and 35 years old in good health. Some clones in this sample may be carry-over from other donors' samples. This chain uses TRBV27 with TRBJ2-1; tentatively, D is TRBD2 (6 bases). The CDR3 DNA follows: TGTGCCAGCAGCCTCCGGGGGATCGTCTACAATGAGCAGTTCTTC. This gives the protein CASSLRGIVYNEQFF.